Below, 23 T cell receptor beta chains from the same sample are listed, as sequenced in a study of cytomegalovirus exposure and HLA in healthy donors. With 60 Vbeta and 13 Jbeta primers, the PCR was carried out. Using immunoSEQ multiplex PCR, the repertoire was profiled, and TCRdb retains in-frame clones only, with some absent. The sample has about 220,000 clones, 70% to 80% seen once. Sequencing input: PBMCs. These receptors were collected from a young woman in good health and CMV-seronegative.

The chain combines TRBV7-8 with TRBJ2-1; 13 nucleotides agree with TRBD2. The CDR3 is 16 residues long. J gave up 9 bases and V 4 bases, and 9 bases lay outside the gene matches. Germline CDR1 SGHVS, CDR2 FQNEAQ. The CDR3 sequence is CASSSITSGRATEQFF. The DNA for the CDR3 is TGTGCCAGCAGCTCAATTACTAGCGGGAGGGCCACTGAGCAGTTCTTC.

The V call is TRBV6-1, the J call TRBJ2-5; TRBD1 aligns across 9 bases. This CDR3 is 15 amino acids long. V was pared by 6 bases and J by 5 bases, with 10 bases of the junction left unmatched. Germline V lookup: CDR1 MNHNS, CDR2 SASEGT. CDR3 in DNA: TGTGCCAGCAGGGGCCGGGACAGGGTCACGGAGACCCAGTACTTC. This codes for CASRGRDRVTETQYF.

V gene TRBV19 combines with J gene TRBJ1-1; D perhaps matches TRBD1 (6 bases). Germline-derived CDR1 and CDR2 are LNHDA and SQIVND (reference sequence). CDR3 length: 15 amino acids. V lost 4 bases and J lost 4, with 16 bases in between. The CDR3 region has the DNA TGTGCCAGTAGTAGATGGGACACCCTGGGCACTGAAGCTTTCTTT. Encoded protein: CASSRWDTLGTEAFF.

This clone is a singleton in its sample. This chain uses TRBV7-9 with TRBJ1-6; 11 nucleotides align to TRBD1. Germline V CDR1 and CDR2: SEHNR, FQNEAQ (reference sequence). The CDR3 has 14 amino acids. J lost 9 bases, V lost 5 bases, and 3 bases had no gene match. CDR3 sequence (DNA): TGTGCCAGCAGCCCTGGGACAGGGGGTTCACCCCTCCACTTT. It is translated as CASSPGTGGSPLHF.

DNA of the CDR3: TGCGCCAGCAGCTTGACTTATTCCTCCTACAATGAGCAGTTCTTC. Its translation: CASSLTYSSYNEQFF. The chain joins TRBV5-1 to TRBJ2-1; D remains unclear. Germline-derived CDR1 and CDR2 are SGHRS and YFSETQ. The CDR3 length is 15 residues. V was clipped by 1 base and J by 0 bases, with 8 bases between them.

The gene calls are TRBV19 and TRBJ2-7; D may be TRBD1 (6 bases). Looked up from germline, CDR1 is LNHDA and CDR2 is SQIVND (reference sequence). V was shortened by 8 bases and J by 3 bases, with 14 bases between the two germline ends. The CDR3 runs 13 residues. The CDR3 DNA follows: TGTGCCAGTGCACAGGGACCAGGCTACGAGCAGTACTTC. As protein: CASAQGPGYEQYF. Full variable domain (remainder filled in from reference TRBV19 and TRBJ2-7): DGGITQSPKYLFRKEGQNVTLSCEQNLNHDAMYWYRQDPGQGLRLIYYSQIVNDFQKGDIAEGYSVSREKKESFPLTVTSAQKNPTAFYLCASAQGPGYEQYFGPGTRLTVT.

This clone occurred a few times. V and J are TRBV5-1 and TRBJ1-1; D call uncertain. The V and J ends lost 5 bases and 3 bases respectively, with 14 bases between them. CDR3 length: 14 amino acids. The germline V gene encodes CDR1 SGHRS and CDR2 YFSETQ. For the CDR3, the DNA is TGCGCCAGCAGAAATACTGGAGGGTACACTGAAGCTTTCTTT. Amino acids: CASRNTGGYTEAFF.

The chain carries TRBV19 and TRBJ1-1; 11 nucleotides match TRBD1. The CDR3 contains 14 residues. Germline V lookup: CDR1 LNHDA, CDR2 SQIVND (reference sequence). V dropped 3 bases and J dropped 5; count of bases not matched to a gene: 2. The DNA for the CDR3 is TGTGCCAGTAGTATTCGGGACAGGGGGACTGAAGCTTTCTTT. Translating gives CASSIRDRGTEAFF.

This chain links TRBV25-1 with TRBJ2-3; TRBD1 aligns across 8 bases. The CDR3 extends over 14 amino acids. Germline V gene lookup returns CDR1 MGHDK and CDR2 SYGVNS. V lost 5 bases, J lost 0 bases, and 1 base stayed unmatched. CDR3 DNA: TGTGCCAGCAGTCGACAGGGGAGCACAGATACGCAGTATTTT. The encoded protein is CASSRQGSTDTQYF.

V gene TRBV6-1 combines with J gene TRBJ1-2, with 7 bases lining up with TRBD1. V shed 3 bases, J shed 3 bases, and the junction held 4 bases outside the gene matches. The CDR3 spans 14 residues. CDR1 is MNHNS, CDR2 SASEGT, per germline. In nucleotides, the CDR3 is TGTGCCAGCAGTGATCAGGGGGTGTACTATGGCTACACCTTC. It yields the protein CASSDQGVYYGYTF.

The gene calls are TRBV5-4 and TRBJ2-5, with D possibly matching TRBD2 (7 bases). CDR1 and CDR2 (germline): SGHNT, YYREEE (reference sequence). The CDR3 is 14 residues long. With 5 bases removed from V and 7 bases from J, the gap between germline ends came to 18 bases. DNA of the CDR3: TGTGCCAGCAGGACGGGGGCGGGGGAACGGACCCAGTACTTC. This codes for CASRTGAGERTQYF.

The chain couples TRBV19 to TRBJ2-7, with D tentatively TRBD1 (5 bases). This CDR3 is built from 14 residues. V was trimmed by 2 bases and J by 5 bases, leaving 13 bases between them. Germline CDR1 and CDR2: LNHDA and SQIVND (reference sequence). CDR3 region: CASSIIQGKDEQYF. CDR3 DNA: TGTGCCAGTAGTATAATTCAGGGAAAGGACGAGCAGTACTTC.

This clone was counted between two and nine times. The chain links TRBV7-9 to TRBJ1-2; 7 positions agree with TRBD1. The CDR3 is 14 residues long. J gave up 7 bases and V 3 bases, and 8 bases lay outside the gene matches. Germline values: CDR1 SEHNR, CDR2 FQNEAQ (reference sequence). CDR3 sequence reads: CASSFRTGLGGYTF. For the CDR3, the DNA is TGTGCCAGCAGCTTTAGGACAGGTCTCGGTGGCTACACCTTC.

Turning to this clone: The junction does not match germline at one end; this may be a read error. For the CDR3, the DNA is TGTTCCAGCAGCCCGGGACTAGCGGCTGGGAATGAGCAGTTCTTC. As protein: CSSSPGLAAGNEQFF. The chain combines TRBV7-3 with TRBJ2-1; 11 positions match TRBD2. This CDR3 is built from 15 residues. CDR1 and CDR2 from the germline V gene are SGHTA and FQGTGA.

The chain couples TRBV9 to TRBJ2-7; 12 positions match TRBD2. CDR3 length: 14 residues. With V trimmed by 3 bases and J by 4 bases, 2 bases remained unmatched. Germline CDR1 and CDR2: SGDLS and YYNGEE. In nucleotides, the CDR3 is TGTGCCAGCAGCGCCGGGACTAGCGGGTACGAGCAGTACTTC. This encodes CASSAGTSGYEQYF. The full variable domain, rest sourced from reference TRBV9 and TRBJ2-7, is DSGVTQTPKHLITATGQRVTLRCSPRSGDLSVYWYQQSLDQGLQFLIQYYNGEERAKGNILERFSAQQFPDLHSELNLSSLELGDSALYFCASSAGTSGYEQYFGPGTRLTVT.

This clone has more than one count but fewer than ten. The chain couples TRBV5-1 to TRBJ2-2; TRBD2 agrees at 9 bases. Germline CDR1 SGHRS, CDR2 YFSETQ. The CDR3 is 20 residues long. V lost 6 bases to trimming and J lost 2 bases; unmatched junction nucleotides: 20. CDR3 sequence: CASKQGVAASGEVNTGELFF. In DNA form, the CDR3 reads TGCGCCAGCAAACAGGGCGTAGCGGCTAGCGGGGAAGTCAACACCGGGGAGCTGTTTTTT.

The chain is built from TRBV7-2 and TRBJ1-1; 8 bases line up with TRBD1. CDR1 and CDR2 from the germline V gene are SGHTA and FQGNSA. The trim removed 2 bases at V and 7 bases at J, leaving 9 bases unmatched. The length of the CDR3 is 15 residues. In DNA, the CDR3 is TGTGCCAGCAGCTTACAGGGGGCTCGGCGGCTTGAAGCTTTCTTT. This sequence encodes CASSLQGARRLEAFF.

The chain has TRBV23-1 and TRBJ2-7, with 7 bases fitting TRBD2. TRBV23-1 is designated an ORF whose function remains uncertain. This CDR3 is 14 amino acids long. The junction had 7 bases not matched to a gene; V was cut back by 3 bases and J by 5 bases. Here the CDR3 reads CASSHLGGSNEQYF. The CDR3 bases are TGCGCCAGCAGTCACCTCGGGGGGTCAAACGAGCAGTACTTC.

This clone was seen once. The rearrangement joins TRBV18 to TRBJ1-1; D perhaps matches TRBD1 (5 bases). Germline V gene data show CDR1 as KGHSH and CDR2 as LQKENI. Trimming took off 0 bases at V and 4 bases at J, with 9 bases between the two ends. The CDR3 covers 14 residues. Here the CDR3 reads CASSPPGRGTEAFF. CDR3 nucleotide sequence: TGTGCCAGCTCACCACCGGGGCGGGGCACTGAAGCTTTCTTT. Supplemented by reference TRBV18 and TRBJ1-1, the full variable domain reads NAGVMQNPRHLVRRRGQEARLRCSPMKGHSHVYWYRQLPEEGLKFMVYLQKENIIDESGMPKERFSAEFPKEGPSILRIQQVVRGDSAAYFCASSPPGRGTEAFFGQGTRLTVV.

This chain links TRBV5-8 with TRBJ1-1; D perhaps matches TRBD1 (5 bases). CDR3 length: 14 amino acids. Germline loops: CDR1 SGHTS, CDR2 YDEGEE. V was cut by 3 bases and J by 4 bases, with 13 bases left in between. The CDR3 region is CASSSVGGSTEAFF. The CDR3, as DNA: TGTGCCAGCAGCTCCGTGGGGGGGAGCACTGAAGCTTTCTTT.

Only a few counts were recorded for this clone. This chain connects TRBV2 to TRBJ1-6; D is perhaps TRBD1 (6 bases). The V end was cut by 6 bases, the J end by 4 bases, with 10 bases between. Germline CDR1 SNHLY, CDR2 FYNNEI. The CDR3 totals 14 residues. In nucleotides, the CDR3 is TGTGCCAGCAGGGGGACACTGTATAATTCACCCCTCCACTTT. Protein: CASRGTLYNSPLHF.

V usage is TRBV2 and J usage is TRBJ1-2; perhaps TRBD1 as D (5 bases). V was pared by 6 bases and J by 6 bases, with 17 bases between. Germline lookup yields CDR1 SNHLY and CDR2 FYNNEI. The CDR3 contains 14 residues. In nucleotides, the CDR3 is TGTGCCAGCAGGGAACCGACAGTGCGAGATGGCTACACCTTC. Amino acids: CASREPTVRDGYTF.

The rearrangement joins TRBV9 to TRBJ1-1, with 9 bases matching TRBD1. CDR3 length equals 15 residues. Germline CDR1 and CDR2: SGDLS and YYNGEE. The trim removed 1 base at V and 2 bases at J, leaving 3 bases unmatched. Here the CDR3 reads CASSVLDRGNTEAFF. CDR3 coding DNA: TGTGCCAGCAGCGTATTGGACAGGGGTAACACTGAAGCTTTCTTT.